This T cell receptor beta chain comes out of a study of T cell changes during pregnancy in multiple sclerosis. Germline V CDR1 and CDR2: SGHVS, FNYEAQ. Trimming removed 1 base from V and 8 bases from J, with 8 bases in between. CDR3 size: 12 residues. Only in-frame clones appear in the TCRdb table, and some are missing; sequencing was by immunoSEQ multiplex PCR. The sample lists approximately 70,000 clones; approximately 90% were seen once. The source of this sequence is a female donor with multiple sclerosis, enrolled in a pregnancy study. The sequences come from CD4+ T cells from peripheral blood mononuclear cells, collected before pregnancy. The chain recombines TRBV7-6 with TRBJ2-5, with a tentative D call TRBD2 (5 bases). CDR3 region: CASSLVGGTQYF. CDR3 nucleotide sequence: TGTGCCAGCAGCTTAGTCGGAGGAACCCAGTACTTC.